The T cell receptor beta chain described here comes from a study of control samples from healthy donors and cancer patients (dated by TCRdb to the early 2020s). Deletion took 1 base off V and 3 bases off J, with a span of 14 bases between the germline ends. From cysteine to phenylalanine, the CDR3 is 15 amino acids long. Only the CDR3 region is kept as DNA, spanning 45 bases read in frame from base 1. The germline V gene supplies CDR1 SGDLS and CDR2 YYNGEE. Regarding this clone: Its cognate antigen has yet to be identified. One base away there is no much larger clone; base qualities are not given.

Preparation of the library involved the immunoSEQ multiplex PCR assay. Not all clones reach the TCRdb copy of this immuneACCESS table, which keeps in-frame sequences only. Checked studies attribute under half of the gap to unresolved V genes and leave the rest unexplained. For this sample the table gives 350,000 to 450,000 clones, of which 80% to 95% were detected only once. In total, the top ten clones hold more than 6% of the sample. The sequenced sample was PBMCs. The rearrangement combines TRBV9 with TRBJ2-7; the D gene is perhaps TRBD2, from 5 matching bases. The source is a man aged 35 to 55 with head and neck cancer. The CDR3 in this case is CASSVTEFDYYEQYF. In nucleotide form, the sequence is TGTGCCAGCAGCGTAACTGAATTCGACTACTACGAGCAGTACTTC.